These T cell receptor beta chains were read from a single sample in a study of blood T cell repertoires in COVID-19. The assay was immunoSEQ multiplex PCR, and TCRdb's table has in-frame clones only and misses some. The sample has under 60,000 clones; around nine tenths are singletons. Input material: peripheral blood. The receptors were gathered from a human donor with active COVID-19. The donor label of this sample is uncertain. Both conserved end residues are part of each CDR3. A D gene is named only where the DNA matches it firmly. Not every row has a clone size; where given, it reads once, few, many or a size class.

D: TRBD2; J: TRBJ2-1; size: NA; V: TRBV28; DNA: TGTGCCAGCAGTTTAAAGCGGGGGGACTTGGGCAATGAGCAGTTCTTC; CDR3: CASSLKRGDLGNEQFF
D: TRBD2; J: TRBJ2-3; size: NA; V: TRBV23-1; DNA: TGCGCCAGCAGTCAAAATTTCCTACTCCACTTAGCGGGAGAATGGGCAGATACGCAGTATTTT; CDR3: CASSQNFLLHLAGEWADTQYF
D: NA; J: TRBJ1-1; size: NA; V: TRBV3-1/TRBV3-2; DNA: TGTGCCAGCAGCCAAGATTTGCAGGGAGGCTCTGAAGCTTTCTTT; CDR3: CASSQDLQGGSEAFF
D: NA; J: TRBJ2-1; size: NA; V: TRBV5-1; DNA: TGCGCCAGCAGCTTGGGATCTAGGCCCAACAATGAGCAGTTCTTC; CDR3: CASSLGSRPNNEQFF
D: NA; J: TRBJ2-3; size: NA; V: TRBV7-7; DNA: TGTGCTAGCAGCTTGGGTGGGCTTTCTGTAGATACGCAGTATTTT; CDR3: CASSLGGLSVDTQYF
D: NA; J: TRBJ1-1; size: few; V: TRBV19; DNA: TGTGCCAGTAGTAAGGACACTTACACTGAAGCTTTCTTT; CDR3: CASSKDTYTEAFF
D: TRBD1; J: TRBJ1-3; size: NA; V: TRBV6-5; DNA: TGTGCCAGCAGTTACTCAGGACAGGCTGGAAACACCATATATTTT; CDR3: CASSYSGQAGNTIYF
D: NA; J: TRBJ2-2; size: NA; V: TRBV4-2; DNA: TGTGCCAGCAGTCCTGGACCGGACAGAGTCACCGGGGAGCTGTTTTTT; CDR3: CASSPGPDRVTGELFF
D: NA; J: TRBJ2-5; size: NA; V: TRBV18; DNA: TGTGCCAGCTCACCCCCTAGCGATGAGACCCAGTACTTC; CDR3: CASSPPSDETQYF
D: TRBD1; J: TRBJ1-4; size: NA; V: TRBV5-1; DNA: TGCGCCAGCAGCTTAACCGTTGACAGGGGAGAAAAACTGTTTTTT; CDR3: CASSLTVDRGEKLFF
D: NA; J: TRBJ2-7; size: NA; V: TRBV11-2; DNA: TGTGCCAGCAGTCTTCAGACGGGCGAGCAGTACTTC; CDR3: CASSLQTGEQYF
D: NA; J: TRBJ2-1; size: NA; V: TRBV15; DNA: TGTGCCACCAGCAGTAGTGTGGGACTGAGCTCCTACAATGAGCAGTTCTTC; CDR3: CATSSSVGLSSYNEQFF
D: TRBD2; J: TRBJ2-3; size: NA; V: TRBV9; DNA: TGTGCCAGCAGCGTAATGACTAGCGGGGGAGATACGCAGTATTTT; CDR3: CASSVMTSGGDTQYF
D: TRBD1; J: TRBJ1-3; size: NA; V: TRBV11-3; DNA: TGTGCCAGCAGCCACGACAGGGTGTATGGAAACACCATATATTTT; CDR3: CASSHDRVYGNTIYF
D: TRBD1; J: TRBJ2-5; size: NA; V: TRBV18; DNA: TGTGCCAGCTCACCACCTGGGACAGCCCAAGAGACCCAGTACTTC; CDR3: CASSPPGTAQETQYF
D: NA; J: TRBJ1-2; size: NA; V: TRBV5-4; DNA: TGTGCCAGCACCCCCCCGGGATACTATGGCTACACCTTC; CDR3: CASTPPGYYGYTF
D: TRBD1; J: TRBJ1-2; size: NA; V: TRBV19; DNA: TGTGCCAGTAGTATCACAGGGGGGACTAACTATGGCTACACCTTC; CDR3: CASSITGGTNYGYTF
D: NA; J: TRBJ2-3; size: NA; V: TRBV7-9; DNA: TGTGCCAGCAGCGGGTTCCGGGAGTTCTCAGATACGCAGTATTTT; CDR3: CASSGFREFSDTQYF
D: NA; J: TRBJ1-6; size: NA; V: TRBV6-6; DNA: TGTGCCAGCATGAGATCCTATAATTCACCCCTCCACTTT; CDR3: CASMRSYNSPLHF
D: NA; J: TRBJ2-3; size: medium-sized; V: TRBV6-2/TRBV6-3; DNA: TGTGCCAGCAACCCCCGCGGGGTGGAGACAGATACGCAGTATTTT; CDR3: CASNPRGVETDTQYF
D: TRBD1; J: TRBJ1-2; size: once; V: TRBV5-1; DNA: TGCGCCAGCAGCTTGGATACAGGGGAGGATGGCTACACCTTC; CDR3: CASSLDTGEDGYTF
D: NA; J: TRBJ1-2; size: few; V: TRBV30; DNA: TGTGCCTGGAGTGTACGTAAAAAGGGGCCATACTATGGCTACACCTTC; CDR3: CAWSVRKKGPYYGYTF
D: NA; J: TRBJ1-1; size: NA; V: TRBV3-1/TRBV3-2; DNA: TGTGCCAGCAGCCAAAGTAACAGGGTCGGTACTGAAGCTTTCTTT; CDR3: CASSQSNRVGTEAFF
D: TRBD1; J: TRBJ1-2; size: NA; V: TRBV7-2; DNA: TGTGCCAGCAGCTTAGCGGGACAGGGGAACTATGGCTACACCTTC; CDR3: CASSLAGQGNYGYTF
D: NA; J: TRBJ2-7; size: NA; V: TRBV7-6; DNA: TGTGCCAGCAGCTTAGCCCCGGGGTTTTTCTACGAGCAGTACTTC; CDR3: CASSLAPGFFYEQYF
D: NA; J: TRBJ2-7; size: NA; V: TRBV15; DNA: TGTGCCACCAAACCGGGACTGACGACCTACGAGCAGTACTTC; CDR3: CATKPGLTTYEQYF
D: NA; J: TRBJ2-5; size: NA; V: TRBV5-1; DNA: TGCGCCAGCAGCTTGGCCCGTCGGGTGGCTGGGGAGACCCAGTACTTC; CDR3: CASSLARRVAGETQYF
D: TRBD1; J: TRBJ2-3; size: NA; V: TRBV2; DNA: TGTGCCACGACAGGGGGATGGACAGATACGCAGTATTTT; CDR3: CATTGGWTDTQYF
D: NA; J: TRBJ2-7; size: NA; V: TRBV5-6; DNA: TGTGCCAGCAGCCCAGGGTGGGGAGGCTACGAGCAGTACTTC; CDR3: CASSPGWGGYEQYF
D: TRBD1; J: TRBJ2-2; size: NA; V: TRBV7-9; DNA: TGTGCCAGCAGCCCCGGGACAGCAAACACCGGGGAGCTGTTTTTT; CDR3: CASSPGTANTGELFF
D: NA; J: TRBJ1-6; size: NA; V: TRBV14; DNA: TGTGCCAGCAGCGCCCAAGGGGGACGAAGAAATTCACCCCTCCACTTT; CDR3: CASSAQGGRRNSPLHF
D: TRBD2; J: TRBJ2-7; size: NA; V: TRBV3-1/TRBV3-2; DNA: TGTGCCAGCAGCCGACGGACTAGCGGGCTCACCTACGAGCAGTACTTC; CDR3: CASSRRTSGLTYEQYF
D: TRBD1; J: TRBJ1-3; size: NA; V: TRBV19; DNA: TGTGCCAGTAGTGGGACAGGGCTAAGGGGAATCTCTGGAAACACCATATATTTT; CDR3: CASSGTGLRGISGNTIYF
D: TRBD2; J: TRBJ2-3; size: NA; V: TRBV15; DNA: TGTGCCACCAGCAGAGTCCGGACTAGCGGGGACCTAGGTAGTACAGATACGCAGTATTTT; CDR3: CATSRVRTSGDLGSTDTQYF
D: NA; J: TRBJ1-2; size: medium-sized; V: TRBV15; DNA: TGTGCCACCAGCAGAGATTCGCAGGGGTCCTATGGCTACACCTTC; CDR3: CATSRDSQGSYGYTF
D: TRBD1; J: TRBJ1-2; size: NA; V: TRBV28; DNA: TGTGCCAGCAGTTTCCGCCAGACAGGGTATGGCTACACCTTC; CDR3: CASSFRQTGYGYTF
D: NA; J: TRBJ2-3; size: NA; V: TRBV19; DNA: TGTGCCAGTAGAAGGACTATGGCAGATACGCAGTATTTT; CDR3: CASRRTMADTQYF
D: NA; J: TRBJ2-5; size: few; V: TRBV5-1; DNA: TGCGCCAGCAGCTTATTGACAGTCCAAGAGACCCAGTACTTC; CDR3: CASSLLTVQETQYF
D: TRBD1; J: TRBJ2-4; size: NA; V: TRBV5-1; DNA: TGCGCCAGCAGCCCGACAGGGGGGCTTGGGTACTTC; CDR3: CASSPTGGLGYF
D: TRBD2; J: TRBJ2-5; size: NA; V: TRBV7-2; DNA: TGTGCCAGCAGCTTATCTAGCGGGGGGGGTCAAGAGACCCAGTACTTC; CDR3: CASSLSSGGGQETQYF
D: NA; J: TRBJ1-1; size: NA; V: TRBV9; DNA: TGTGCCAGCAGCGTTGAACTGGACAGGAACACTGAAGCTTTCTTT; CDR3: CASSVELDRNTEAFF
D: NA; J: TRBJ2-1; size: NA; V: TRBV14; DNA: TGTGCCAGCAGCCAGAGGGTACAGGGTGGGCAGTTCTTC; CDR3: CASSQRVQGGQFF
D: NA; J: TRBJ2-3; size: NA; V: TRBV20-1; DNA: TGCAGTGCCAAAGGGGGAAATACGCAGTATTTT; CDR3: CSAKGGNTQYF
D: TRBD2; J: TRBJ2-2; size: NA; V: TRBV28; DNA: TGTGCCAGCAGTCCCGGGACTAGAAACACCGGGGAGCTGTTTTTT; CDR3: CASSPGTRNTGELFF
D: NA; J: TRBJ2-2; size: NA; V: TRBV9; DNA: TGTGCCAGCAGCGTAGTCTCCGGGGAGCTGTTTTTT; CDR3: CASSVVSGELFF
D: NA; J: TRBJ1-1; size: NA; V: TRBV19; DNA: TGTGCCAGTAGTAGTGGACAGACAAACACTGAAGCTTTCTTT; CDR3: CASSSGQTNTEAFF
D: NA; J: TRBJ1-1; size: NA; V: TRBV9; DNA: TGTGCCAGCAGCGGAGGGAGGGAGGTGAACACTGAAGCTTTCTTT; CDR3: CASSGGREVNTEAFF
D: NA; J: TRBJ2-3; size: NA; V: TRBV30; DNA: TGTGCCTGGAGTCCCTCGGGGGGCACAGATACGCAGTATTTT; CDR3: CAWSPSGGTDTQYF
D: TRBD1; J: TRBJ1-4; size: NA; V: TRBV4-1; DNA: TGCGCCAGCAGCCAGGGACAGGGAGGGGAAAAACTGTTTTTT; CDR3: CASSQGQGGEKLFF
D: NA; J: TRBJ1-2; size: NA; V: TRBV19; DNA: TGTGCCAGTAGTGGTCTTGCCGGTGGCTACACCTTC; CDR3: CASSGLAGGYTF
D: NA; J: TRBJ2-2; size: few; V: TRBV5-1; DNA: TGCGCCAGCAGCTTGGATCCTACGGGCGGGGAGCTGTTTTTT; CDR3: CASSLDPTGGELFF
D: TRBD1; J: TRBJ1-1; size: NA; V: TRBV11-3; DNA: TGTGCCAGCAGCCCAGCACAGGGGGGGTTGAACACTGAAGCTTTCTTT; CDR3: CASSPAQGGLNTEAFF
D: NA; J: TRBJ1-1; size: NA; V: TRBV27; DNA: TGTGCCAGCAGTTTGGGGGCCCGGAACACTGAAGCTTTCTTT; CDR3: CASSLGARNTEAFF
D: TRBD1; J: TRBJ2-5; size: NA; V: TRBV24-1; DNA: TGTGCCACCAGTGATTTTGCGGGGTCGACAGGGGGCATCCCCCAAGAGACCCAGTACTTC; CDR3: CATSDFAGSTGGIPQETQYF
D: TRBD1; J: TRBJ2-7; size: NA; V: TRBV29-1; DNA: TGCAGCGTTGAAGGGACAGGGGAATCCTACGAGCAGTACTTC; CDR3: CSVEGTGESYEQYF